Presented here are 24 T cell receptor beta chains from one specimen sequenced in a study of T-cell memory formation after mild COVID-19. Each CDR3 protein is one row after TCRdb ran MiXCR on the 5' RACE reads. Of 530,000 or so distinct CDR3 sequences in the sample, 15% to 20% are singletons; the top ten hold about 7.5%. The sample was PBMCs or a T cell subset sorted from them (not recorded which). The receptors shown here come from an adult woman who had mild COVID-19 (a few samples of this study predate the infection). Cell type and time point are not known.

This clonotype was seen more than once but under ten times. The CDR3 loop is CASGTNSYEQYF. The CDR3 DNA reads as TGTGCTTCCGGGACTAACTCCTACGAGCAGTACTTC. V is TRBV30 and J is TRBJ2-7, with 7 bases matching TRBD2. The CDR3 sequence is 12 residues long. Per germline, CDR1 GTSNPN and CDR2 SVGIG (reference sequence).

The chain carries TRBV2 and TRBJ2-7; TRBD2 agrees at 10 bases. CDR1 is SNHLY and CDR2 is FYNNEI in the germline V gene. The CDR3 spans 15 residues. The junction had 6 bases not matched to a gene; V was cut back by 4 bases and J by 3 bases. The CDR3 DNA reads TGTGCCAGCAGTGGGCTAGCGGGAGCGTACTACGAGCAGTACTTC. Translation gives CASSGLAGAYYEQYF. The variable domain in full, with the rest retrieved from reference TRBV2 and TRBJ2-7, is EPEVTQTPSHQVTQMGQEVILRCVPISNHLYFYWYRQILGQKVEFLVSFYNNEISEKSEIFDDQFSVERPDGSNFTLKIRSTKLEDSAMYFCASSGLAGAYYEQYFGPGTRLTVT.

The V call is TRBV13, the J call TRBJ2-7; 7 nucleotides agree with TRBD2. The CDR3 loop spans 14 amino acids. Germline-derived CDR1 and CDR2 are PRHDT and FYEKMQ (reference sequence). The V and J ends lost 3 bases and 4 bases, in that order; junction bases with no gene match: 6. The CDR3 loop reads CASSLREGRYEQYF. In DNA, the CDR3 is TGTGCCAGCAGCTTGAGGGAGGGCCGGTACGAGCAGTACTTC.

The chain links TRBV20-1 to TRBJ2-5, with a weak D call TRBD2 (6 bases). The CDR3 has 12 residues. Germline V gives CDR1 DFQATT, CDR2 SNEGSKA (reference sequence). Trimming removed 0 bases at V and 5 bases at J, with 7 bases between. The CDR3 DNA follows: TGCAGTGCTAGAGATGGGGGGGAGACCCAGTACTTC. Translating it yields CSARDGGETQYF.

This clonotype was counted between two and nine times. The genes are TRBV29-1 and TRBJ2-2, with 8 bases that match TRBD1. Germline V CDR1 and CDR2: SQVTM, ANQGSEA. The trim removed 6 bases at V and 1 base at J, leaving 7 bases unmatched. The CDR3 spans 15 residues. Here the CDR3 reads CSVDTGTGNTGELFF. The CDR3 coding sequence is TGCAGCGTAGACACCGGGACAGGGAACACCGGGGAGCTGTTTTTT.

This clonotype appeared a few times. The V gene is TRBV10-3, the J gene TRBJ2-7; 10 bases line up with TRBD1. CDR3 length equals 14 residues. V dropped 3 bases and J dropped 4; count of bases not matched to a gene: 3. In germline, CDR1 is ENHRY, CDR2 SYGVKD. DNA for the CDR3: TGTGCCATCAGTGAAGACAGGGGGCGGTACGAGCAGTACTTC. Translating it yields CAISEDRGRYEQYF.

This clonotype has at least ten counts. The CDR3 coding sequence is TGTGCCAGCTCACCTCGGGACTTTGGAAGCGAGCAGTACTTC. Translating it yields CASSPRDFGSEQYF. This rearrangement joins TRBV18 to TRBJ2-7; D might be TRBD2 (6 bases). Per germline, CDR1 KGHSH and CDR2 LQKENI. CDR3 length: 14 amino acids. V lost 3 bases to trimming and J lost 6 bases, with 15 bases between them.

This chain joins TRBV19 and TRBJ2-7, with a tentative D call TRBD2 (5 bases). V was clipped by 2 bases and J by 5 bases, with 19 bases between them. Germline V CDR1 and CDR2: LNHDA, SQIVND (reference sequence). The CDR3 is made up of 16 amino acids. In DNA, the CDR3 is TGTGCCAGTAGTATACCCGCCGTGGGGAGTCTGCACGAGCAGTACTTC. This encodes CASSIPAVGSLHEQYF.

The chain couples TRBV11-3 to TRBJ2-7, with D unclear. CDR1 and CDR2 (germline): SGHNT, YENEEA. V gave up 8 bases and J gave up 6 bases, with 17 bases separating them. The CDR3 runs to 13 residues. DNA of the CDR3: TGTGCCAGCGGCTCGTCAGGACGGACCGAGCAGTACTTC. Residues: CASGSSGRTEQYF.

The V call is TRBV10-3, the J call TRBJ2-7, with D maybe TRBD1 (6 bases). Germline CDR1 is ENHRY and CDR2 is SYGVKD. Trimming removed 10 bases from V and 3 bases from J, with 16 bases in between. The CDR3 contains 13 residues. DNA for the CDR3: TGTGCCACCACGGGACACCTAGACTACGAGCAGTACTTC. This sequence encodes CATTGHLDYEQYF.

The V and J genes are TRBV7-9 and TRBJ2-3, with a possible D match to TRBD2 (6 bases). From germline, CDR1 is SEHNR and CDR2 FQNEAQ (reference sequence). CDR3 length: 15 amino acids. V gave up 2 bases and J gave up 2 bases, with 11 bases separating them. CDR3 nucleotides: TGTGCCAGCAGCTTAACGGGAGTCCTCACAGATACGCAGTATTTT. Amino acids: CASSLTGVLTDTQYF.

This clonotype showed up just a few times. The junction departs from the called germline gene at one end, perhaps through a read error. This sequence joins TRBV7-7 and TRBJ2-1, with D possibly TRBD2 on 6 matching bases. CDR1 and CDR2 from the germline V gene are SSHAT and FNYEAQ (reference sequence). CDR3 size: 15 residues. The CDR3 spells CASSSVEGPYNEQFF. CDR3 in DNA: TGTGCTAGCAGCTCCGTGGAGGGCCCCTACAATGAGCAGTTCTTC.

This clonotype was counted a few times. The chain combines TRBV4-2 with TRBJ2-3; TRBD2 agrees at 7 bases. CDR3 size: 16 residues. The junction had 9 bases not matched to a gene; V was cut back by 0 bases and J by 6 bases. CDR1 is LGHNA, CDR2 YNFKEQ, per germline. The CDR3 region is CASSQDVGGSRDTQYF. CDR3 DNA sequence: TGTGCCAGCAGCCAAGATGTTGGCGGGAGTAGGGATACGCAGTATTTT.

In this sample, this clonotype turned up many times. The V gene is TRBV12-3 or TRBV12-4, the J gene TRBJ2-7, with D unclear. This CDR3 comprises 13 residues. Trimming cost V 3 bases and J 0 bases, with 6 bases left between them. CDR3 nucleotides: TGTGCCAGCAGTTTGTCAAACTCCTACGAGCAGTACTTC. It yields the protein CASSLSNSYEQYF.

The chain links TRBV5-1 to TRBJ1-1; unclear D gene. Per germline, CDR1 SGHRS and CDR2 YFSETQ. The V end lost 0 bases, the J end lost 4 bases, and 13 bases lay between the germline ends. The CDR3 covers 15 residues. CDR3 loop: CASSLGRAGGTEAFF. As DNA, the CDR3 is TGCGCCAGCAGCTTGGGGAGGGCCGGTGGCACTGAAGCTTTCTTT.

The genes are TRBV6-5 and TRBJ2-1; D is possibly TRBD2 (6 bases). The CDR3 spans 17 residues. V lost 0 bases and J 4 bases, leaving 16 bases between the germline ends. Looked up from germline, CDR1 is MNHEY and CDR2 is SVGAGI. DNA for the CDR3: TGTGCCAGCAGTTACTCCGGGGCGGGGCTAGGGTACAATGAGCAGTTCTTC. It translates to CASSYSGAGLGYNEQFF.

The chain uses TRBV6-5 and TRBJ2-2; 9 positions agree with TRBD1. The V gene end was trimmed by 7 bases and the J gene end by 5 bases; junction bases not matched to a gene: 8. CDR3 length: 15 residues. Looked up from germline, CDR1 is MNHEY and CDR2 is SVGAGI. CDR3 loop: CASTPDRGWTGELFF. The DNA for the CDR3 is TGTGCCAGCACCCCAGACAGGGGGTGGACCGGGGAGCTGTTTTTT.

This clonotype was detected many times. The chain recombines TRBV7-8 with TRBJ2-5, with TRBD1 matching over 8 bases. The CDR3 has 13 amino acids. The germline CDR1 and CDR2 sequences are SGHVS and FQNEAQ. With V trimmed by 7 bases and J by 5 bases, 6 bases remained unmatched. Written as DNA, the CDR3 is TGTGCCAGCACCCAGGGGGCCAGGGAGACCCAGTACTTC. It specifies CASTQGARETQYF.

This chain connects TRBV5-6 to TRBJ2-3; no firm D call. Trimming left V 1 base short and J 2 bases short, with 20 bases between. Germline V gene lookup returns CDR1 SGHDT and CDR2 YYEEEE. This CDR3 is built from 18 residues. CDR3 sequence reads: CASSLLSVAEPVTDTQYF. The CDR3 DNA follows: TGTGCCAGCAGCTTGCTCAGCGTGGCGGAGCCGGTCACAGATACGCAGTATTTT.

This clonotype was seen only a few times. This rearrangement joins TRBV7-9 to TRBJ2-2, with D tentatively TRBD1 (7 bases). The ends were cut back, 8 bases at V and 0 bases at J, with 10 bases in the middle. This CDR3 is 14 amino acids long. From germline, CDR1 is SEHNR and CDR2 FQNEAQ (reference sequence). The CDR3 DNA reads TGTGCCAGCGGAGGGACAGCGAACACCGGGGAGCTGTTTTTT. Residues: CASGGTANTGELFF.

This clonotype was detected only a few times. The V call is TRBV20-1, the J call TRBJ2-3, with 9 bases aligning to TRBD2. With V trimmed by 6 bases and J by 6 bases, 13 bases remained unmatched. Germline V gives CDR1 DFQATT, CDR2 SNEGSKA (reference sequence). This CDR3 spans 15 amino acids. CDR3 protein: CSARPLAGLLDTQYF. The CDR3 DNA reads TGCAGTGCCCGACCGCTAGCGGGATTGTTGGATACGCAGTATTTT.

The genes are TRBV11-2 and TRBJ2-5; 10 bases fit TRBD2. Per the germline V gene, CDR1 is SGHAT and CDR2 is FQNNGV. The CDR3 length is 16 residues. Trimming at V came to 4 bases and at J to 7 bases, leaving 12 bases not matched to a gene. The CDR3 nucleotides are TGTGCCAGCAGCTCCACCGGAGCGGGGGGGCTAGGGACCCAGTACTTC. Its translation: CASSSTGAGGLGTQYF.

The sample holds a few counts of this clonotype. The V call is TRBV20-1, the J call TRBJ2-1, with 8 bases aligning to TRBD2. After removal of 2 bases from V and 4 bases from J, the junction contained 4 bases not matched to a gene. CDR3 length: 14 amino acids. Germline V gene sequence: CDR1 DFQATT, CDR2 SNEGSKA (reference sequence). The CDR3 loop is CSARPGGQYNEQFF. The CDR3 DNA reads as TGCAGTGCTAGACCGGGGGGGCAATACAATGAGCAGTTCTTC.

This clonotype was seen only a few times. V and J are TRBV7-9 and TRBJ2-5; TRBD2 might be the D (7 bases). Germline V CDR1 and CDR2: SEHNR, FQNEAQ (reference sequence). Deletions cut 5 bases from V and 5 bases from J, with 21 bases between. The CDR3 is 16 amino acids. CDR3 nucleotides: TGTGCCAGCAGCCACCCCCAGAGGGGGGGCCAGGAGACCCAGTACTTC. Its translation: CASSHPQRGGQETQYF.